This T cell receptor beta chain was found in a study of vaccination effects on CD4 cells after COVID-19 (dated by TCRdb to between 2021 and 2024). Regarding the research as a whole: The ViraFEST assay stimulated PBMC with viral peptide pools and then used TCR sequencing to identify antigen-specific CD4+ T cell clonotypes by expansion. Across the study, the median time from the second dose to post-vaccine sampling was 72 days (range 14 to 241). A few million PBMC per well were cultured with approximately 10 ug/ml peptides in IMDM containing approximately 4.5% human AB serum, about 9.6 IU/ml IL-2 and gentamicin. SARS-CoV-2 spike-specific CD4+ TCR repertoires from before and after mRNA vaccination were compared in COVID-19 convalescent patients and in infection-naive vaccine recipients. Altogether, some 10 COVID-19 convalescent patients and a few SARS-CoV-2-naive healthy vaccine recipients made up the full study. The Oncomine TCR Beta short-read assay on an Illumina iSeq 100 was used to sequence cultures from other donors in the study. On the study overall, not on this receptor specifically: In healthy vaccine recipients, vaccine-induced clones were almost all SARS-CoV-2 mono-reactive, with only 1 of 255 cross-reactive with common cold coronaviruses. Only a small number of convalescent patients were included, and no early post-infection timepoints were available, which limited the study. Clones induced by infection and clones induced by vaccination both contracted markedly at late timepoints after vaccination, which fits with T cell responses waning over time.

V sheds 1 base and J sheds 0 bases, leaving 10 bases between their ends. CDR1 and CDR2, looked up from the germline V gene (reference sequence), are SEHNR and FQNEAQ. From cysteine to phenylalanine, the CDR3 is 15 amino acids long. CDR3 DNA only is kept here, 45 bases in frame from base 1. After roughly 11 days of culture, CD4+ T cells were isolated with the EasySep CD4+ T cell isolation kit. Each participant received two doses of an mRNA SARS-CoV-2 vaccine, either BNT162b2 or mRNA-1273. The absence of prior SARS-CoV-2 infection in healthy vaccine recipients was confirmed by negative nucleocapsid antibodies before and after vaccination. On days 3 and 7, half of the culture medium was replaced with fresh IL-2-containing medium. Unless noted otherwise, every peptide stimulation condition was grown in triplicate wells. Using Ficoll-Paque Plus gradient centrifugation, PBMC were separated from whole blood and then either used fresh or cryopreserved at -140C. The QIAamp micro DNA kit was used to extract genomic DNA from the cultured CD4+ T cells.

As for this clone: No cognate antigen has been identified for it. The sample holds no much larger clone one base away, and base qualities are not on file.

The library was prepared using the immunoSEQ multiplex PCR assay. DNA from the cultured, isolated CD4+ T cells was subjected to TCR beta CDR3 sequencing. The original methods were these. Non-productive TCR sequences were discarded, and reads were trimmed to the CDR3 region, with only CDR3s of 7 or more amino acids retained. The MANAFEST web app was used to pick out antigen-specific clonotypes by comparing their expansion in peptide wells with that in reference cultures. Positive clones required FDR<0.05 expansion versus reference and all other wells, odds ratio above 5, and frequency above 0.1% in two replicate wells. Cross-reactive clonotypes were defined as significantly expanded in SARS-CoV-2 spike wells and in at least one common cold coronavirus spike condition. Levenshtein distance calculated with the stringdist R package was used to assess CDR3 similarity, and unrooted trees were constructed with ape in R 3.6.1. Not all clones reach the TCRdb copy of this immuneACCESS table, which keeps in-frame sequences only. Checked studies attribute under half of the gap to unresolved V genes and leave the rest unexplained. V and J calls and clone size come straight from that table; D and trimming were deduced from the DNA. Across this sample there are 45,000 or so clones, with around 70% seen only once. Together, the top ten hold about 7% of the sample.

This TCR came from a human donor who received a COVID-19 vaccine. The sample here was CD4+ T cells from PBMCs cultured without peptide, taken after COVID-19 vaccination. The chain is assembled from TRBV7-9 and TRBJ2-7, with no D gene named confidently. For the CDR3, the sequence is CASSLDYLSSYEQYF. The nucleotide sequence reads as follows: TGTGCCAGCAGCTTAGACTACTTGAGCTCCTACGAGCAGTACTTC.